A single sample is the source of the 13 T cell receptor beta chains below, sequenced in a study of blood T cell repertoires in COVID-19. Using immunoSEQ multiplex PCR, the repertoire was profiled, and TCRdb retains in-frame clones only, with some absent. The sample includes about 60,000 clones, around 80% of them seen just once. The specimen was peripheral blood. These receptors originate from a man between 60 and 70 years old with acute or convalescent COVID-19.

The chain has TRBV6-5 and TRBJ1-1; TRBD1 matches 7 bases. V lost 6 bases and J lost 5; bases outside the gene matches: 9. The CDR3 covers 14 residues. In germline, CDR1 is MNHEY, CDR2 SVGAGI. CDR3 in amino acids: CASRQGSVTTEAFF. As DNA, the CDR3 is TGTGCCAGCAGACAGGGGAGTGTTACGACTGAAGCTTTCTTT.

CDR3 residues: CASSLDTGNNSPLHF. The CDR3 DNA follows: TGTGCCAGCAGCCTAGATACAGGGAACAATTCACCCCTCCACTTT. V is TRBV7-9 and J is TRBJ1-6; perhaps TRBD1 as D (6 bases). Germline V CDR1 and CDR2: SEHNR, FQNEAQ (reference sequence). The CDR3 totals 15 residues. The V end lost 5 bases, the J end lost 7 bases, and 15 bases lay between the germline ends.

The V call is TRBV19, the J call TRBJ2-3; 7 bases are a match to TRBD1. This CDR3 has 15 amino acids. Germline V lookup: CDR1 LNHDA, CDR2 SQIVND (reference sequence). V was clipped by 4 bases and J by 0 bases; unmatched bases: 4. The CDR3 is CASSNDRASTDTQYF. The CDR3 DNA reads TGTGCCAGTAGTAATGACAGGGCTAGCACAGATACGCAGTATTTT.

The CDR3 loop reads CASSLRPSTEAFF. DNA of the CDR3: TGTGCCAGCAGCTTGCGTCCCTCCACTGAAGCTTTCTTT. This rearrangement joins TRBV5-5 to TRBJ1-1; no definite D call. The CDR3 spans 13 residues. Per germline, CDR1 SGHKS and CDR2 YYEKEE (reference sequence). Trimming cost V 1 base and J 4 bases, with 8 bases left between them. The full variable domain, completed using reference TRBV5-5 and TRBJ1-1, is DAGVTQSPTHLIKTRGQQVTLRCSPISGHKSVSWYQQVLGQGPQFIFQYYEKEERGRGNFPDRFSARQFPNYSSELNVNALLLGDSALYLCASSLRPSTEAFFGQGTRLTVV.

This sequence joins TRBV29-1 and TRBJ1-2; 12 bases match TRBD1. Germline CDR1 reads SQVTM; CDR2 reads ANQGSEA. The V gene end was trimmed by 6 bases and the J gene end by 4 bases; junction bases not matched to a gene: 0. The CDR3 is 12 residues long. The CDR3 DNA follows: TGCAGCGTGGGACAGGGGGCCTATGGCTACACCTTC. It is translated as CSVGQGAYGYTF.

The gene calls are TRBV5-1 and TRBJ2-7; 10 nucleotides agree with TRBD2. V dropped 3 bases and J dropped 1; count of bases not matched to a gene: 4. This CDR3 spans 15 amino acids. Germline CDR1 SGHRS, CDR2 YFSETQ. Here the CDR3 reads CASSYLAGGSYEQYF. The CDR3 bases are TGCGCCAGCAGCTACTTAGCGGGGGGTTCCTACGAGCAGTACTTC.

The chain employs TRBV6-4 and TRBJ2-1; 10 bases line up with TRBD2. V gave up 3 bases and J gave up 2 bases; unmatched junction bases: 1. Germline CDR1 MRHNA, CDR2 SNTAGT. This CDR3 spans 15 amino acids. The CDR3 is CASSEGLAAYNEQFF. DNA of the CDR3: TGTGCCAGCAGTGAAGGACTAGCGGCCTACAATGAGCAGTTCTTC.

This sequence joins TRBV2 and TRBJ2-7, with 8 nucleotides matching TRBD2. The CDR3 loop spans 15 amino acids. The ends lost 5 bases at V and 4 bases at J; junction bases unmatched: 10. Germline V gives CDR1 SNHLY, CDR2 FYNNEI. This CDR3 is CASSIKRGHEYEQYF. In DNA form, the CDR3 reads TGTGCCAGCAGTATTAAGCGGGGGCATGAGTACGAGCAGTACTTC.

This clone was seen a single time. The V call is TRBV19, the J call TRBJ1-6; TRBD1 matches at 7 bases. The CDR3 runs to 16 residues. Trimming cost V 5 bases and J 10 bases; bases outside gene matches: 14. Germline CDR1 LNHDA, CDR2 SQIVND (reference sequence). For the CDR3, the DNA is TGTGCCAGTAGTCGGACAGGTAGGAAGACAGGCTCACCCCTCCACTTT. It encodes CASSRTGRKTGSPLHF.

This chain connects TRBV6-2 or TRBV6-3 to TRBJ2-7; the match to TRBD1 covers 8 bases. This CDR3 spans 16 amino acids. The ends lost 5 bases at V and 0 bases at J; junction bases unmatched: 9. In germline, CDR1 is MNHEY, CDR2 SVGEGT. CDR3 DNA sequence: TGTGCCAGCAGTCGCCAGGGGGCCTCGAGCTCCTACGAGCAGTACTTC. This encodes CASSRQGASSSYEQYF.

V and J are TRBV30 and TRBJ1-2, with TRBD1 matching 9 bases. Germline values: CDR1 GTSNPN, CDR2 SVGIG (reference sequence). Losses at the gene ends were 2 bases for V and 5 bases for J; bases not matched to a gene: 12. The CDR3 sequence is 16 residues long. The CDR3 DNA sequence: TGTGCCTGGAGTCACGCCACAGGGGGCCAAAAGTATGGCTACACCTTC. This codes for CAWSHATGGQKYGYTF.

This clone occurred a few times. The V gene is TRBV4-1, the J gene TRBJ2-3; possible D gene TRBD2, 5 bases. Deletions cut 3 bases from V and 7 bases from J, with 29 bases between. The CDR3 contains 19 residues. Looked up from germline, CDR1 is MGHRA and CDR2 is YSYEKL. The CDR3, as DNA: TGCGCCAGCAGCCAGGACTCCTTTAAGTCCCAGCGGAGTAAGAATACGCAGTATTTT. Encoded protein: CASSQDSFKSQRSKNTQYF.

V and J are TRBV7-2 and TRBJ2-1; D perhaps matches TRBD2 (6 bases). CDR1 is SGHTA and CDR2 is FQGNSA in the germline V gene. The V and J ends lost 4 bases and 1 base respectively, with 11 bases between them. The CDR3 contains 15 residues. The CDR3 sequence is CASSYSGASYNEQFF. DNA of the CDR3: TGTGCCAGCAGCTATAGCGGCGCTTCCTACAATGAGCAGTTCTTC.